This TCR beta chain was captured in a study of blood T cell repertoires in COVID-19. TCRdb's table, derived via immunoSEQ multiplex PCR, lists solely in-frame clones and lacks some. The sample has approximately 210,000 clones; approximately 79% are singletons. CDR1 is KGHSH and CDR2 is LQKENI in the germline V gene. The length of the CDR3 is 15 residues. The J segment lost 2 bases and the V segment lost 3 bases, leaving 0 bases of the junction unmatched. This clone came up a few times. The sample has other DNA sequences that encode this CDR3 too. The sequence derives from a human donor in a cohort sampled during active COVID-19. Specimen: peripheral blood. The rearrangement joins TRBV18 to TRBJ2-2; the match to TRBD1 covers 10 bases. Here the CDR3 reads CASSPTGGNTGELFF. CDR3 DNA: TGTGCCAGCTCACCGACAGGGGGCAACACCGGGGAGCTGTTTTTT.